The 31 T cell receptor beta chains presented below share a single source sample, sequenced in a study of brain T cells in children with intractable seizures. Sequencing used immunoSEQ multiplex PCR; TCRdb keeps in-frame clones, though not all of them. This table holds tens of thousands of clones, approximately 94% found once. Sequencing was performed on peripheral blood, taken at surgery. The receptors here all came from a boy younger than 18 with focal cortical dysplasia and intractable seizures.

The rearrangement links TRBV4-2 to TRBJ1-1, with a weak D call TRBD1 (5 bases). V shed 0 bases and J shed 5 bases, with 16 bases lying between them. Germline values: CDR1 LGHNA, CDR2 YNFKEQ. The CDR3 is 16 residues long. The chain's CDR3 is CASSQDLRRGRTEAFF. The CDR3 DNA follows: TGTGCCAGCAGCCAAGATCTTAGGCGGGGCAGGACTGAAGCTTTCTTT.

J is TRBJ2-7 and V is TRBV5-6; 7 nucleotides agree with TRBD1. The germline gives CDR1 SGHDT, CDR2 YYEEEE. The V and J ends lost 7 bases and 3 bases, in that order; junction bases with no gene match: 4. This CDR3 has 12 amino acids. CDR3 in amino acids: CASSSGGYEQYF. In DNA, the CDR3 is TGTGCCAGCTCTTCAGGGGGCTACGAGCAGTACTTC.

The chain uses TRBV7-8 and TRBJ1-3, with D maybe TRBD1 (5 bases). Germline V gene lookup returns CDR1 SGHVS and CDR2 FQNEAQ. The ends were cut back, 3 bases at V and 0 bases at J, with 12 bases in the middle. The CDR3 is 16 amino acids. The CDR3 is CASSFGTGGSGNTIYF. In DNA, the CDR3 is TGTGCCAGCAGCTTCGGTACAGGAGGCTCTGGAAACACCATATATTTT.

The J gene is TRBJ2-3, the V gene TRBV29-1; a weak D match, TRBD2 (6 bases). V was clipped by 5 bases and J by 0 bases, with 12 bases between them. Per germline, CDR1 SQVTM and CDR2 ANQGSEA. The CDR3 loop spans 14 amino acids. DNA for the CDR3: TGCAGCGTTCATGGGGGGACTAGCACAGATACGCAGTATTTT. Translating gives CSVHGGTSTDTQYF.

The CDR3 region has the DNA TGCGCCAGCAGCTCCCCCGGGACAGGGGTTCGTGGCTACACCTTC. As protein: CASSSPGTGVRGYTF. The genes are TRBV4-1 and TRBJ1-2, with TRBD1 matching over 10 bases. The CDR3 totals 15 residues. V was clipped by 5 bases and J by 7 bases; unmatched bases: 10. From germline, CDR1 is MGHRA and CDR2 YSYEKL.

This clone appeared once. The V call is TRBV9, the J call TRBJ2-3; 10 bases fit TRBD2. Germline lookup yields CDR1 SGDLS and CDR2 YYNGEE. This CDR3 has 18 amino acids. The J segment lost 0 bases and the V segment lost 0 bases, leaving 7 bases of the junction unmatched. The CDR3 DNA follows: TGTGCCAGCAGCGTAGAGTCTAGCGGGGGCCCTAGCACAGATACGCAGTATTTT. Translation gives CASSVESSGGPSTDTQYF.

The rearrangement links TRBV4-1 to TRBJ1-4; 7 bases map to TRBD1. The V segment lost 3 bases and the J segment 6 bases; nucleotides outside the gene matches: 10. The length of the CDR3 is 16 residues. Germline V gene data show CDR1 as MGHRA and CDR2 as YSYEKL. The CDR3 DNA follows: TGCGCCAGCAGCCATTTCGGGAGACAGGGATATGAAAAACTGTTTTTT. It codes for CASSHFGRQGYEKLFF.

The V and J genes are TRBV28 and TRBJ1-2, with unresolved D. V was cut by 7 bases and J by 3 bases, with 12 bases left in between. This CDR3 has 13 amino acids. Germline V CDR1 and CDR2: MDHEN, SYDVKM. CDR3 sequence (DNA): TGTGCCAGCAAGTTTGCCGGGCACTATGGCTACACCTTC. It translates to CASKFAGHYGYTF.

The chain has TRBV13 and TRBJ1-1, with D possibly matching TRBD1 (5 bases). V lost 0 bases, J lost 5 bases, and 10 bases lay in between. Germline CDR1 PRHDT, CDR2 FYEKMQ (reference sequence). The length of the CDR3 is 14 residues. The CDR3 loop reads CASSLGRGGTEAFF. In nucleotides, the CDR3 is TGTGCCAGCAGCTTAGGGCGGGGGGGAACTGAAGCTTTCTTT.

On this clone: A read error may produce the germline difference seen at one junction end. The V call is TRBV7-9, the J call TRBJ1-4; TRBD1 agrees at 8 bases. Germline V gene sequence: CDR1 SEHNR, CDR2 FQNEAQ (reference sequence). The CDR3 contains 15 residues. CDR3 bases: TGTGCCAGCAGTTTAGGACAGGGCGTGAAGGAAAAACTGTTTTTT. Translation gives CASSLGQGVKEKLFF.

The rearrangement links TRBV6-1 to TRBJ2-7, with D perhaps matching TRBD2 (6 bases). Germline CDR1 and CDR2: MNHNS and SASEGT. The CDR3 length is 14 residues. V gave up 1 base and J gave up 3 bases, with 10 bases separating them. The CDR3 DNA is TGTGCCAGCAGTGAAGGAGGTAGCGGCTACGAGCAGTACGTC. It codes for CASSEGGSGYEQYV.

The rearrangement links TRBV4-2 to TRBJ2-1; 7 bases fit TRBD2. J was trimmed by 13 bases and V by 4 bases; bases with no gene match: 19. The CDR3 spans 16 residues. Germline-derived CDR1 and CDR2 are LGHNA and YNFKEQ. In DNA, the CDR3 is TGTGCCAGCAGCCCCTTAAAGGGGTTAGCGGGCCCTAATCAGTTCTTC. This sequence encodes CASSPLKGLAGPNQFF.

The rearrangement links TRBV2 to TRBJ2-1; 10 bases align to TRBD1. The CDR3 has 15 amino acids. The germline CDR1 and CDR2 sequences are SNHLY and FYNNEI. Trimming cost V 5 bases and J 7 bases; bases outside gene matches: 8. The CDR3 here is CASSFDRGRLNEQFF. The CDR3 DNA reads TGTGCCAGCAGTTTCGACAGGGGGCGTCTGAATGAGCAGTTCTTC.

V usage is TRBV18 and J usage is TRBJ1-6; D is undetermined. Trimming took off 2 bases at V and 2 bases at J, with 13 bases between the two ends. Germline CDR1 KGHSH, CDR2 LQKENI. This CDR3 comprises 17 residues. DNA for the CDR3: TGTGCCAGCTCACCATCTGGGGAGAGGGCCTATAATTCACCCCTCCACTTT. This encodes CASSPSGERAYNSPLHF.

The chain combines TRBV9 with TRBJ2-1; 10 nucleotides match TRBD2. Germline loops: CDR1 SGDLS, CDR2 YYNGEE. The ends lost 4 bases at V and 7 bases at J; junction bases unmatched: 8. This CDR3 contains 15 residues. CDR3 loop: CASSSGLASVNEQFF. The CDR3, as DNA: TGTGCCAGCAGCTCGGGACTAGCGTCCGTGAATGAGCAGTTCTTC.

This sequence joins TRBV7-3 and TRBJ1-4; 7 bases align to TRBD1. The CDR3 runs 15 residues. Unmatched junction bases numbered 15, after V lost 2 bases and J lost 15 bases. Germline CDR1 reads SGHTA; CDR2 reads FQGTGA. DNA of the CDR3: TGTGCCAGCAGCTTATGTGGACAGGTCAAAAGAGGGATGTTTTTT. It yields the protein CASSLCGQVKRGMFF.

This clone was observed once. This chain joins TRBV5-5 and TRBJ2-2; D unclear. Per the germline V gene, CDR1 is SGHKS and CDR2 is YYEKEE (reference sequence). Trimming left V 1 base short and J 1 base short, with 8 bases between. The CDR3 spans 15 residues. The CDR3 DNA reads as TGTGCCAGCAGCTTGTTTCCGGAGAACACCGGGGAGCTGTTTTTT. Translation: CASSLFPENTGELFF.

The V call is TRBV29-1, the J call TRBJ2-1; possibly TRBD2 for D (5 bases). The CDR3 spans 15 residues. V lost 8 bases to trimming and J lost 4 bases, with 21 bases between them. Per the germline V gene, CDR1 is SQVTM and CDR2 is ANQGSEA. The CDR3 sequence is CSLSPPERTYNEQFF. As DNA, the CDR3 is TGCAGCTTGTCACCCCCCGAGCGGACTTACAATGAGCAGTTCTTC.

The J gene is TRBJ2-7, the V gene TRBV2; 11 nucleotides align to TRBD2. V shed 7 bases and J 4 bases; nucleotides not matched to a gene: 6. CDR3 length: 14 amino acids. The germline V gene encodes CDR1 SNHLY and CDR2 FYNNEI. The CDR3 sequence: CASKRGTSGYEQYV. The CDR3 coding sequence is TGTGCCAGCAAACGGGGGACTAGCGGATACGAGCAGTACGTC.

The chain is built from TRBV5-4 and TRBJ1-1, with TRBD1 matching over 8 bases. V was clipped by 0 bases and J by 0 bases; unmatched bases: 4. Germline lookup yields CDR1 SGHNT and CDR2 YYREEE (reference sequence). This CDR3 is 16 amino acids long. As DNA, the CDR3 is TGTGCCAGCAGCTTGGCAGGGGGCCATATGAACACTGAAGCTTTCTTT. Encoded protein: CASSLAGGHMNTEAFF.

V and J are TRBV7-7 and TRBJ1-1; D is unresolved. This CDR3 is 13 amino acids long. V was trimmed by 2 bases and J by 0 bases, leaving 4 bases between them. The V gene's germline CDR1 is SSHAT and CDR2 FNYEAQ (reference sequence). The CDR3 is CASSLQVNTEAFF. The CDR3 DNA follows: TGTGCCAGCAGCTTACAGGTGAACACTGAAGCTTTCTTT. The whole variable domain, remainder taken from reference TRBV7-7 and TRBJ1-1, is GAGVSQSPRYKVTKRGQDVTLRCDPISSHATLYWYQQALGQGPEFLTYFNYEAQPDKSGLPSDRFSAERPEGSISTLTIQRTEQRDSAMYRCASSLQVNTEAFFGQGTRLTVV.

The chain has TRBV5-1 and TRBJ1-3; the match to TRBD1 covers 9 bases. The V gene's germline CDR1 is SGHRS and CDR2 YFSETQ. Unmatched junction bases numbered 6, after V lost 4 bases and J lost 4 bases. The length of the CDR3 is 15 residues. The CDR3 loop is CASSPGTGYGNTIYF. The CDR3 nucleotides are TGCGCCAGCAGCCCCGGGACAGGGTACGGAAACACCATATATTTT. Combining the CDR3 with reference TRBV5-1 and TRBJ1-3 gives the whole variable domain KAGVTQTPRYLIKTRGQQVTLSCSPISGHRSVSWYQQTPGQGLQFLFEYFSETQRNKGNFPGRFSGRQFSNSRSEMNVSTLELGDSALYLCASSPGTGYGNTIYFGEGSWLTVV.

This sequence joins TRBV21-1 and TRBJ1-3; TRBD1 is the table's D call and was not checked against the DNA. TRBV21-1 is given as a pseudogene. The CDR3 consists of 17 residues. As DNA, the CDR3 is TGTGCCAGCAGCAAAATCTTGTGGGCAGACTCTGGAAACACCATATATTTT. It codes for CASSKILWADSGNTIYF.

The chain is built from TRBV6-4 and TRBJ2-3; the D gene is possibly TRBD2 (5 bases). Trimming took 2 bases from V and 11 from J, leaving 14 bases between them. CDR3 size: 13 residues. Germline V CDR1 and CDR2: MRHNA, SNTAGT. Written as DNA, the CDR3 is TGTGCCAGCAGTGACGTGATAGTAGGGAGGCAGTATTTT. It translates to CASSDVIVGRQYF.

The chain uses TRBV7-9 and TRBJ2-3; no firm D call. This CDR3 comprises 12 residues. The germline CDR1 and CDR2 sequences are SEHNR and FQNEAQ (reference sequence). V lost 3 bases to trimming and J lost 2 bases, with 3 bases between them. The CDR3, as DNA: TGTGCCAGCAGCTTTTTCACAGATACGCAGTATTTT. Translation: CASSFFTDTQYF.

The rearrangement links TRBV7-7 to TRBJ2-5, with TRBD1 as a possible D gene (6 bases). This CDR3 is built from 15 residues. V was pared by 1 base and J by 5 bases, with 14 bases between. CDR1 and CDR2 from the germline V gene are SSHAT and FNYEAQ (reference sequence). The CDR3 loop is CASSLGQGRVETQYF. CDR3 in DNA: TGTGCCAGCAGCTTAGGGCAGGGGAGAGTGGAGACCCAGTACTTC.

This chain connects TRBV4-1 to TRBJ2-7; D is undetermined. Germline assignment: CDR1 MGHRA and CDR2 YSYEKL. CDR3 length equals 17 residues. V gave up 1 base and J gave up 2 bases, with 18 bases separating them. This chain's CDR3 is CASSQGFLTPRTYEQYV. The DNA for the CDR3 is TGCGCCAGCAGCCAAGGGTTCCTAACCCCTCGTACCTACGAGCAGTACGTC.

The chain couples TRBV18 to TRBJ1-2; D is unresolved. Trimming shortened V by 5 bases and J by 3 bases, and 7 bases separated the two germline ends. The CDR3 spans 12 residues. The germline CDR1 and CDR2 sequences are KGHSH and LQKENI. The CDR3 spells CASSTSDYGYTF. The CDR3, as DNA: TGTGCCAGCTCAACTAGCGACTATGGCTACACCTTC.

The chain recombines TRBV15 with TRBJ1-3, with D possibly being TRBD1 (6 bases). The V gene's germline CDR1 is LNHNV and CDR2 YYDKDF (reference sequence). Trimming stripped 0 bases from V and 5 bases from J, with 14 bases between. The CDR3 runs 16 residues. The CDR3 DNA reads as TGTGCCACCAGCAGAGATGGGATCAGGGGACGAAACACCATATATTTT. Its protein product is CATSRDGIRGRNTIYF.

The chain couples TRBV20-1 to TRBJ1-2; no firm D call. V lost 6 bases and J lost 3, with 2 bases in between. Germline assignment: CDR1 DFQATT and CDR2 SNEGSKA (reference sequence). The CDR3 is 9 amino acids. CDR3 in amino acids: CSADYGYTF. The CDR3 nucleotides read TGCAGTGCCGACTATGGCTACACCTTC.

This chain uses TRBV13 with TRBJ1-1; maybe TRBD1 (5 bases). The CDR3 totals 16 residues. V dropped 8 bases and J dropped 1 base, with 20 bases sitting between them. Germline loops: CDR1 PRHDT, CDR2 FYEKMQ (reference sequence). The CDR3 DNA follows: TGTGCCAGCCTAGATTTCGGACCTGGGGGGAACACTGAAGCTTTCTTT. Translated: CASLDFGPGGNTEAFF.